This TCR beta chain was identified during a study of vaccination effects on CD4 cells after COVID-19. Findings of the study overall: After vaccination, at late timepoints, clones induced by infection and by vaccine contracted markedly. The study, lacking early post-infection timepoints, had few convalescent patients.

Profiling relied on immunoSEQ multiplex PCR, and the TCRdb table lists in-frame clones only, not all of them. The data contain approximately 25,000 clones, 60% to 80% of them singletons. On this clone: Antigen unknown.

ViraFEST assay sequencing came after antigen-specific CD4+ T cells were expanded with viral peptide pools. Cells that had been cultured for nine to eleven days were the source of isolated CD4+ T cells. Vaccine administered to participants consisted of two doses of either BNT162b2 or mRNA-1273. Nobody among the vaccine recipients had prior SARS-CoV-2 infection (nucleocapsid antibodies were negative). The germline V gene has CDR1 LGHNA and CDR2 YSLEER. The V gene end was trimmed by 4 bases and the J gene end by 4 bases; junction bases not matched to a gene: 6. This CDR3 comprises 17 residues. The chain couples TRBV4-3 to TRBJ2-2; TRBD2 aligns across 13 bases. The clonotype was recovered from a human donor who received a COVID-19 vaccine. Some clones in this sample may be carry-over from other donors' samples. Sequencing was performed on CD4+ T cells from PBMCs cultured with SARS-CoV-2 spike peptides, taken after COVID-19 vaccination. The CDR3 sequence is CASSLQLAGGITGELFF. CDR3 DNA: TGCGCCAGCAGCCTCCAACTAGCGGGGGGGATCACCGGGGAGCTGTTTTTT.